The following is a T cell receptor beta chain sequence with its context. Its target antigen remains unknown. Base qualities were left out, and no much larger clone turns up one base away. V is cut by 4 bases and J by 4 bases, and the space between the germline ends is 14 bases. The CDR3 numbers 14 residues from cysteine through phenylalanine. Of the read, only the CDR3 DNA is kept; its 42 bases are in frame from base 1. Via the germline V gene, CDR1 is SGHTA and CDR2 FQGTGA. The cohort was made up of approximately 700 healthy bone marrow donors. Cohort members were all nominally healthy when sampled, although unrecorded immune exposures were likely present. The donor tested CMV seropositive and was one of the 289 seropositive cohort members. A peripheral blood sample was collected from each donor, and TCR beta sequencing was performed on peripheral blood mononuclear cells. The Qiagen DNeasy Blood Extraction Kit was used to extract genomic DNA from the blood cell samples.

The data derive from a study of cytomegalovirus exposure and HLA in healthy donors (dated by TCRdb to about 2017). About the study as a whole: An earlier analysis of some 600 of the donors reported approximately 280 Gb of sequence data and 95 million to 130 million unique TCR beta sequences obtained from 180 million or so T cells. Typing coverage varied by locus: roughly 629-640 donors for A, B, C, DRB1 and DQB1; 522 for DQA1; approximately 610 for DPA1; more than 450 for DPB1. Of the roughly 390 genotyped donors, 80% to 90% were placed in the genetic ancestry cluster associated with self-reported Caucasian donors. Among a few hundred genotyped donors of the cohort, an average of approximately 240,000 unique TCR beta nucleotide sequences were sequenced per donor, around a sixth of them non-productive. Around 320 gigabases of sequencing data and tens of millions of unique TCR sequences were included in an early release covering about 700 HLA-typed donors. The study aimed to test whether cataloging public T cell receptors could reveal signatures of past pathogen exposure. Donor age, sex, ethnicity and CMV serostatus were compiled together with the repertoire data. Because of strong linkage in the cohort, a few DR-DQ haplotypes were treated as single units for association and clustering. All discovery cohort repertoires had been generated using a single sequencing platform. A later genetic analysis took genome-wide SNP genotypes for about three fifths of the roughly 700 donors and used that subset as a discovery cohort. To decide whether each TCR beta V gene segment behaved as functional or pseudogenic, an earlier analysis of approximately 620 of the donors relied on high-throughput TCR beta sequencing. The later analysis used no new phenotypic data to find candidate immune exposures, relying instead on TCR beta sequences and their occurrence across donors. In a later analysis, previously published TCR beta repertoires from fewer than 750 donors were re-analyzed and high-resolution HLA genotyping was added so that TCR occurrence patterns could be studied. Both class I and class II loci were covered by HLA typing, at four-digit resolution. High-throughput TCR immunosequencing, statistical association of individual TCRs with disease status, and machine learning were combined to predict cytomegalovirus infection status. A separate validation cohort of over 95 different subjects was used in addition to the 666-subject first cohort. Using immunosequencing, the study profiled T cell repertoires from about 650 subjects and related those repertoires to cytomegalovirus serostatus.

The library was produced with the immunoSEQ multiplex PCR assay. A mixture of 60 forward primers for TCR Vbeta segments and 13 reverse primers for TCR Jbeta segments was used in the multiplex PCR. The CDR3 region of rearranged TCR beta genes was amplified from genomic DNA by a multiplex PCR assay. The Illumina HiSeq System was used to sequence the amplified TCR beta libraries as 87-base-pair reads. The paper's processing steps were these. In a later analysis, roughly 80 million unique TCR beta chains were counted across the approximately 640 repertoires, and roughly 9.9 million of these chains were shared by at least two donors. To remove PCR and sequencing errors, raw reads were error-corrected and collapsed into unique sequences using a nearest-neighbor algorithm that merged closely related sequences. CDR3 sequences were aligned to IMGT reference sequences to assign V, D and J gene segments. For a sequence to be retained, a match of at least six nucleotides to both a V gene segment and a J gene segment was required. Rearrangements were called productive when the CDR3 lacked stop codons and stayed in frame with V and J; all others were non-productive. CDR3 was defined by IMGT convention, running from the second conserved V-encoded cysteine to the conserved J-encoded phenylalanine. In an earlier analysis of just under 600 of the donors, sequences lacking an unambiguous match to a single V gene segment were excluded. In an earlier analysis of around 590 of the donors, a V segment was called functional when productive rearrangements were above 56.7%, and segregating when the standard deviation between donors exceeded 5%. A statistical classification framework was developed to diagnose cytomegalovirus status using the catalog of TCR beta chain sequences. In a later analysis, TCR nucleotide sequences were compared against IMGT/GENE-DB human TR gene sequences so that V and J genes could be assigned. A later analysis assigned CDR3 sequences and most-parsimonious VDJ recombination scenarios with the TCRdist pipeline. In a later analysis, every TCR beta chain was defined by the combination of its CDR3 amino acid sequence and its V-gene family, and reads without a unique V-gene family were dropped. A later analysis removed 500 to 600 highly shared, low-generation-probability nucleotide sequences to deal with suspected cross-contamination and a sequencing artifact. In a later analysis, a clonal expansion index was calculated for each public chain from normalized within-repertoire ranks of inferred template counts. Generation probabilities in a later analysis came from a VDJ recombination model fitted to out-of-frame rearrangements, and those results were checked against IGoR. Hypergeometric tests were used in a later analysis to score TCR-TCR, TCR-HLA and TCR-CMV co-occurrence, with a repertoire-size bias correction applied to the TCR pairs. In a later analysis, false discovery rates were estimated by permuting HLA or CMV assignments 20 times. In a later analysis, co-occurring TCRs were grouped with DBSCAN, and TCRdist sequence similarity was added when clustering was performed within HLA-allele-positive subsets. For co-occurrence clustering, repertoires with fewer than 30,000 or more than 120,000 public chains were excluded, along with roughly five repertoires with anomalous nucleotide sharing. This is the immuneACCESS table as TCRdb keeps it, with only in-frame sequences that have V and J called. A part of the clones is gone; compared with another copy, unresolved V genes explain less than half, and the rest is unexplained. Clonal size and the V and J genes are those of that table, whereas D and trimming came from the DNA. This sample comprises approximately 120,000 clones, less than 70% of them detected only once. Around 5.4% of the sample lies in the top ten.

Here is what the overall study found, with its caveats: The presence/absence analyses assumed that sequencing depth was roughly uniform across donors, and that assumption may not be true. In an earlier analysis of 587 of the donors, most TCR beta V segments appeared in productive rearrangements about 90% or about 30% of the time, broadly matching IMGT annotations. A later analysis found that HLA-associated TCR beta chains were more clonally expanded and had lower generation probabilities than equally common non-associated chains. Because some donors lacked HLA typing at each locus, the association tests relied only on the typed subset. Because counts were too low, roughly 17 rarely observed V segments, including chromosome 9 orphons, were left out of the earlier analysis of some 600 of the donors. Linkage disequilibrium might explain the correlated functional status among segregating V segments, but an unknown experimental factor could not be excluded. CMV serostatus was the only immune exposure information available for the cohort. Only TCR beta chains were sequenced in this cohort, and the absence of alpha or paired-chain data limited detectable features. A further reported finding was that TCR beta sequences accurately predicted the HLA-A and HLA-B alleles for most subjects in the first cohort. A cluster of highly shared sequence variants was judged likely to be a technical artifact of the sequencing pipeline. When HLA alleles, especially DR and DQ, strongly co-occurred, TCR associations were difficult to assign to individual alleles. The classifier was reported to diagnose cytomegalovirus status with high specificity and sensitivity in both the original and validation cohorts. In a later analysis, several top co-occurrence clusters were reported to appear linked to parvovirus B19, influenza, CMV and Epstein-Barr virus. Most TCR sequences were seen in very few donors, while some public TCRs were found in many individuals. In vitro tests confirmed that a few of the cytomegalovirus-associated TCR beta chains recognize cytomegalovirus antigens. An association between a missense DCLRE1C variant and V-gene and J-gene trimming of TCR beta chains was found in a later genetic analysis and replicated in an independent cohort. According to a later analysis, most CMV-associated TCR beta chains appeared to be HLA-restricted, and the HLA associations seemed to be driven largely by CMV exposure. The authors suggested that the approach could potentially be extended to other disease states and immunological phenotypes. According to a later analysis, TCR association rates differed among HLA loci, with DRB1 alleles showing the most associated TCRs and HLA-C alleles showing the fewest. Because the 87-base-pair reads could not distinguish some IMGT-functional V segments, including TRBV6-2 and TRBV6-3, those segments were excluded. A later genetic analysis reported fewer N-insertions in productive TCRs among donors in an Asian-associated ancestry cluster than the approximately 700-donor mean. A later analysis associated 15,000 to 20,000 TCR beta sequences with specific HLA alleles at a false discovery rate of 0.05. A total of fewer than 200 TCR beta chains were listed by the study as associated with cytomegalovirus.

The chain was built from TRBV7-3 and TRBJ2-7, and possibly TRBD1, on 5 matching bases. The specimen sequenced was PBMCs. This TCR derives from a woman aged 70-85 years in good health and CMV-seropositive. Read as DNA, the sequence is TGTGCCAGCAGCTGGGGCGGCGGAAATTACGAGCAGTACTTC. Its coded protein is CASSWGGGNYEQYF. The variable domain in full, with residues beyond the CDR3 obtained from the reference TRBV7-3 and TRBJ2-7 genes, is GAGVSQTPSNKVTEKGKYVELRCDPISGHTALYWYRQSLGQGPEFLIYFQGTGAADDSGLPNDRFFAVRPEGSVSTLKIQRTERGDSAVYLCASSWGGGNYEQYFGPGTRLTVT.